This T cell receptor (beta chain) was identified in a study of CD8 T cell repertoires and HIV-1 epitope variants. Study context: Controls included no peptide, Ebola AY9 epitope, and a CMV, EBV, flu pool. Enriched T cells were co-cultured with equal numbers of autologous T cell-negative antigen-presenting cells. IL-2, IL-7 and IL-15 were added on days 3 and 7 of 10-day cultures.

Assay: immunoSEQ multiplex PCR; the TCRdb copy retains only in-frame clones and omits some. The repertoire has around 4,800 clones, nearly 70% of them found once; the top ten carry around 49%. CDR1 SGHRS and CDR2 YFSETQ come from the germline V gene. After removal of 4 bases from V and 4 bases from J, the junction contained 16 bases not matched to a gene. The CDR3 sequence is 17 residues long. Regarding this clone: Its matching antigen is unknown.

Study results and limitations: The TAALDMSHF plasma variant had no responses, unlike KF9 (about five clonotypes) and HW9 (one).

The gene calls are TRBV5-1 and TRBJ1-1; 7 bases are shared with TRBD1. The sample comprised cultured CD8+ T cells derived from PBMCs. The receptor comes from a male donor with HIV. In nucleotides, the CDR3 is TGCGCCAGCAGCCGAATTAGGACACAGGGGTTGGGCACTGAAGCTTTCTTT. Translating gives CASSRIRTQGLGTEAFF.